Described below is a single T cell receptor beta chain sequence and its context. V shed 5 bases, J shed 0 bases, and the junction held 15 bases outside the gene matches. Germline assignment: CDR1 MNHNY and CDR2 SVGAGI (reference sequence). The CDR3 is made up of 18 amino acids. Only cases whose brain tissue showed the highest T cell transcript signatures were sequenced. At least one anti-epileptic drug was given before surgery. Assay: immunoSEQ multiplex PCR; the TCRdb copy retains only in-frame clones and omits some. The sample shows roughly 64,000 clones, roughly 95% of them seen only once. This sample was taken from a study of brain T cells in children with intractable seizures.

This sample comprised peripheral blood, obtained at surgery. This sequence originates from a boy under two years old with focal cortical dysplasia and intractable seizures. The V gene is TRBV6-6, the J gene TRBJ2-7; 8 bases match TRBD2. CDR3 loop: CASSPKRPSGRTSYEQYF. CDR3 in DNA: TGTGCCAGCAGTCCCAAGAGGCCTAGCGGGCGTACCTCCTACGAGCAGTACTTC.